This T cell receptor (beta chain) was profiled in a study of cytomegalovirus exposure and HLA in healthy donors (dated by TCRdb to between 2016 and 2019). Notes on the research overall: According to an earlier analysis of 550 to 750 of the donors, about 190 million T cells yielded 117 million unique TCR beta sequences and approximately 300 Gb of sequence data. An early release covering roughly 640 HLA-typed donors comprised about 310 gigabases of sequencing data and around 85 million unique TCR sequences. The genetic ancestry cluster associated with self-reported Caucasian donors included 81% of the roughly 400 genotyped donors. The study aimed to test whether signatures of past pathogen exposure could be identified by cataloging public T cell receptors. The study used immunosequencing to profile the T cell repertoires of hundreds of subjects and linked those repertoires to cytomegalovirus serostatus. Along with the approximately 600-subject first cohort, a separate validation cohort of 120 different subjects was used. To predict cytomegalovirus infection status, the study combined high-throughput TCR immunosequencing, statistical association of individual TCRs with disease status, and machine learning. A later analysis re-examined previously published TCR beta repertoires from 610 or so donors and added high-resolution HLA genotyping to investigate patterns of TCR occurrence. Rather than using new phenotypic data, the later analysis identified candidate immune exposures from TCR beta sequences and from how often those sequences occurred across donors. To decide whether each TCR beta V gene segment behaved as functional or pseudogenic, an earlier analysis of some 600 of the donors relied on high-throughput TCR beta sequencing. Alongside the repertoire data, information on donor age, sex, ethnicity and CMV serostatus was compiled. A later genetic analysis took genome-wide SNP genotypes for about 65% of the 666 donors and used that subset as a discovery cohort. Every repertoire in the discovery cohort had been generated on one and the same sequencing platform. HLA typing included class I and class II loci at four-digit resolution. Typing coverage varied by locus: roughly 629-640 donors for A, B, C, DRB1 and DQB1; about 520 for DQA1; 606 for DPA1; 450 to 480 for DPB1. A handful of DR-DQ haplotypes were handled as single units for association and clustering because linkage in the cohort was strong. On average, roughly 200,000 unique TCR beta nucleotide sequences were sequenced per donor among some 420 genotyped donors of the cohort, with about 17% of those sequences being non-productive.

The cohort comprised some 700 healthy bone marrow donors. All cohort members were sampled while nominally healthy, although unrecorded immune exposures were likely present. The donor was CMV seronegative and was included in the group of hundreds of seronegative cohort members. Every donor gave a peripheral blood sample, and the peripheral blood mononuclear cells from that sample were used for TCR beta sequencing. Genomic DNA was extracted from the blood cell samples with the Qiagen DNeasy Blood Extraction Kit. Library preparation employed the immunoSEQ multiplex PCR assay. For the multiplex PCR, a mixture combining 60 forward primers for TCR Vbeta segments and 13 reverse primers for TCR Jbeta segments was used. A multiplex PCR assay on genomic DNA amplified the CDR3 region of rearranged TCR beta genes. The Illumina HiSeq System was used to sequence the amplified TCR beta libraries as 87-base-pair reads. The original pipeline was this. A later analysis counted tens of millions of unique TCR beta chains across the 666 repertoires, and approximately 11 million of these chains were shared by at least two donors. To remove PCR and sequencing errors, raw reads were error-corrected and collapsed into unique sequences using a nearest-neighbor algorithm that merged closely related sequences. CDR3 sequences were aligned to IMGT reference sequences to assign V, D and J gene segments. Each retained sequence needed at least a six-nucleotide match to both a V gene segment and a J gene segment. Rearrangements were called productive when the CDR3 lacked stop codons and stayed in frame with V and J; all others were non-productive. Following IMGT convention, CDR3 was defined as the stretch from the second conserved V-encoded cysteine to the conserved J-encoded phenylalanine. The earlier analysis of 587 of the donors excluded any sequence lacking an unambiguous match to a single V gene segment. An earlier analysis of roughly 590 of the donors called V segments functional above 56.7% productive rearrangements and segregating when the between-donor standard deviation exceeded 5%. A statistical classification framework was built to diagnose cytomegalovirus status from the catalog of TCR beta chain sequences. V and J gene assignment, in a later analysis, came from comparing TCR nucleotide sequences with IMGT/GENE-DB human TR gene sequences. The TCRdist pipeline was used in a later analysis to assign CDR3 sequences and most-parsimonious VDJ recombination scenarios. In a later analysis, each TCR beta chain was defined by its CDR3 amino acid sequence together with its V-gene family, and reads lacking a unique V-gene family were excluded. In a later analysis, approximately 640 highly shared, low-generation-probability nucleotide sequences were removed to address suspected cross-contamination and a sequencing artifact. In a later analysis, a clonal expansion index for each public chain was calculated from normalized within-repertoire ranks of inferred template counts. Generation probabilities in a later analysis came from a VDJ recombination model fitted to out-of-frame rearrangements, and those results were checked against IGoR. A later analysis scored TCR-TCR, TCR-HLA and TCR-CMV co-occurrence with hypergeometric tests, applying a repertoire-size bias correction to TCR pairs. To estimate false discovery rates, a later analysis permuted the HLA or CMV assignments 20 times. In a later analysis, co-occurring TCRs were grouped with DBSCAN, and TCRdist sequence similarity was added when clustering was performed within HLA-allele-positive subsets. Co-occurrence clustering excluded repertoires with fewer than 30,000 or more than 120,000 public chains, plus five with anomalous nucleotide sharing. What TCRdb holds here is the immuneACCESS table cut down to in-frame rearrangements. Part of the clones is not present; checked against another copy, under half of the missing clones reflect an unresolved V gene, and the others are unexplained. The DNA was the basis for D and trimming; V, J and clone size are from that table. Recorded for this sample are approximately 220,000 clones; just over 75% of them occurred a single time. The top ten hold approximately 0.63% of the sample.

Concerning this clone: Its antigen remains unidentified. Base qualities are not at hand, and no much larger clone is one base apart.

Broad study findings and their caveats: Most TCR sequences were observed very rarely across donors, whereas some public TCRs were present in many individuals. In an earlier analysis of 500 to 650 of the donors, most TCR beta V segments appeared in productive rearrangements about 87% or about 30% of the time, broadly matching IMGT annotations. Compared with equally common non-associated chains, HLA-associated TCR beta chains in a later analysis were more clonally expanded and had lower generation probabilities. The study listed 150 to 200 TCR beta chains as associated with cytomegalovirus. V-gene and J-gene trimming of TCR beta chains was associated with a missense DCLRE1C variant in a later genetic analysis, and the association was replicated in an independent cohort. Because counts were too low, seventeen rarely observed V segments, including chromosome 9 orphons, were excluded from the earlier analysis of 587 of the donors. The classifier was reported to diagnose cytomegalovirus status with high specificity and sensitivity in both the original cohort and the validation cohort. HLA typing was unavailable for some donors at each locus, so association tests used only the typed subset. Immune exposure information for the cohort was limited to CMV serostatus. A few of the identified cytomegalovirus-associated TCR beta chains were confirmed in vitro to be specific for cytomegalovirus antigens. A further reported finding was that TCR beta sequences accurately predicted the HLA-A and HLA-B alleles for most subjects in the first cohort. This cohort had only TCR beta chains sequenced, and the lack of alpha or paired-chain data limited which features could be detected. Compared with the roughly 670-donor mean, donors in an Asian-associated ancestry cluster had fewer N-insertions in productive TCRs, according to a later genetic analysis. A later analysis associated about 17,000 TCR beta sequences with specific HLA alleles at a false discovery rate of 0.05. A later analysis reported that several top co-occurrence clusters appeared linked to parvovirus B19, influenza, CMV and Epstein-Barr virus. Correlated functional status among segregating V segments might reflect linkage disequilibrium, but an unknown experimental factor could not be ruled out. When HLA alleles, especially DR and DQ, strongly co-occurred, TCR associations were difficult to assign to individual alleles. The authors suggested that the approach could potentially be extended to other disease states and immunological phenotypes. In a later analysis, most CMV-associated TCR beta chains were found to appear HLA-restricted, with HLA associations seemingly driven largely by CMV exposure. A later analysis found that TCR association rates varied across HLA loci, with DRB1 alleles showing the most associated TCRs and HLA-C alleles the fewest. Roughly uniform sequencing depth across donors was assumed in presence/absence analyses, although this assumption may not hold. The sequencing pipeline was judged likely to have produced a cluster of highly shared sequence variants as a technical artifact.

The material sequenced was PBMCs. The source is a man between 18 and 35 years old in good health and CMV-seronegative.

The DNA sequence is given as TGTGCCAGCAGCTCAGGGGCACAAAAACTGTTTTTT. It translates to CASSSGAQKLFF. Recombination linked TRBV7-9 to TRBJ1-4; 6 matching bases give a weak D call of TRBD1. In the germline V gene (reference sequence), CDR1 corresponds to SEHNR and CDR2 to FQNEAQ. The cysteine opens and the phenylalanine closes a CDR3 of 12 amino acids. Of the read, only the CDR3 DNA is kept; its 36 bases are in frame from base 1. The junction carries 9 bases between V and J, which are trimmed by 4 bases and 9 bases respectively.